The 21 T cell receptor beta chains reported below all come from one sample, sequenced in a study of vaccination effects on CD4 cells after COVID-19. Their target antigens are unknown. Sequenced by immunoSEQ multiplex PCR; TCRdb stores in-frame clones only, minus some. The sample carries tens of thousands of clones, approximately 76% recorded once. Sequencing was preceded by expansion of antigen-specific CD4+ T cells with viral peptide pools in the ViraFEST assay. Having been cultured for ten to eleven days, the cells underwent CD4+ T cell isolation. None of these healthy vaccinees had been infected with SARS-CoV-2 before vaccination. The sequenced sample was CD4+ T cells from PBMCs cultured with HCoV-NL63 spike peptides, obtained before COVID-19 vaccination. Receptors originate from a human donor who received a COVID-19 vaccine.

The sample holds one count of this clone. The CDR3 is CASETSGGAYGEQFF. CDR3 coding DNA: TGTGCCAGCGAGACTAGCGGGGGGGCCTATGGTGAGCAGTTCTTC. This chain links TRBV28 with TRBJ2-1, with 14 bases identical to TRBD2. CDR3 size: 15 residues. The V segment lost 8 bases and the J segment 9 bases; nucleotides outside the gene matches: 9. CDR1 is MDHEN, CDR2 SYDVKM, per germline.

CDR3 in DNA: TGTGCCAGCAGCCCCGACAGCTATGGCTACACCTTC. This gives the protein CASSPDSYGYTF. V usage is TRBV2 and J usage is TRBJ1-2; tentative D call: TRBD1 (5 bases). The CDR3 length is 12 residues. V dropped 6 bases and J dropped 4 bases, with 9 bases sitting between them. Germline V gene lookup returns CDR1 SNHLY and CDR2 FYNNEI.

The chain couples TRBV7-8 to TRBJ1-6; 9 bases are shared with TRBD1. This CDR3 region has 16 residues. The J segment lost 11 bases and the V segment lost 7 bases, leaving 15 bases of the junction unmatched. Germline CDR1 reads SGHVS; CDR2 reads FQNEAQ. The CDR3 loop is CASNIGSRQGVTPLHF. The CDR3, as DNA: TGTGCCAGCAATATTGGGTCTAGACAGGGGGTTACACCCCTCCACTTT.

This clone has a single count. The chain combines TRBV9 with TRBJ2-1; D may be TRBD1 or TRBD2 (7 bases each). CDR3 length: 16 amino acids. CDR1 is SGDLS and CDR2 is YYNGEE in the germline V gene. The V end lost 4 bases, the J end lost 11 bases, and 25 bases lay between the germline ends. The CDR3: CASSRQGGPGNEKQFF. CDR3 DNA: TGTGCCAGCAGCCGCCAGGGGGGGCCCGGCAATGAAAAGCAGTTCTTC.

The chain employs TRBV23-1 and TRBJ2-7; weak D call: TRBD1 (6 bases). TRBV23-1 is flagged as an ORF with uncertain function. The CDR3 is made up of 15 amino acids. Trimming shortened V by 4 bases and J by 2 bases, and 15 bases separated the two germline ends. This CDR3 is CASSLGRQDPYEQYV. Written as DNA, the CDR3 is TGCGCCAGCAGTCTCGGTCGACAGGATCCCTACGAGCAGTACGTC.

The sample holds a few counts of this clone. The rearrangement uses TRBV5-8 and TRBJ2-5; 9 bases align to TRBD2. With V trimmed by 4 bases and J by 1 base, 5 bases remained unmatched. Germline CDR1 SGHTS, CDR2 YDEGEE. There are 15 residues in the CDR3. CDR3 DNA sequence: TGTGCCAGCAGCCCGAGCGGGGGGATCCAAGAGACCCAGTACTTC. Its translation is CASSPSGGIQETQYF.

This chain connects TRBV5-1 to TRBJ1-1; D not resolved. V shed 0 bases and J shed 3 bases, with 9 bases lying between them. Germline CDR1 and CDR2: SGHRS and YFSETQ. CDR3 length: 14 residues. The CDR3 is CASSLEGGDTEAFF. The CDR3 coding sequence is TGCGCCAGCAGCTTGGAAGGTGGGGACACTGAAGCTTTCTTT.

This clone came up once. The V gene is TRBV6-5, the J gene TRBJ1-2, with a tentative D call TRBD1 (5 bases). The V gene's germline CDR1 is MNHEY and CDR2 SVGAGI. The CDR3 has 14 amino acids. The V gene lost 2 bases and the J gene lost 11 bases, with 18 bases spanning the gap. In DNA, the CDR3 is TGTGCCAGCAGTTACGCCAGCTCAGGGAAGCTGTACACCTTC. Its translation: CASSYASSGKLYTF.

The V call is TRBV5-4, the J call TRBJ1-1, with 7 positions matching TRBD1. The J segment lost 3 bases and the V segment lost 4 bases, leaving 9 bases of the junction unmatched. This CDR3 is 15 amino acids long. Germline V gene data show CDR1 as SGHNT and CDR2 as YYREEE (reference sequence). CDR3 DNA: TGTGCCAGCAGCGCCGCTAGGGGGCCGTACACTGAAGCTTTCTTT. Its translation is CASSAARGPYTEAFF.

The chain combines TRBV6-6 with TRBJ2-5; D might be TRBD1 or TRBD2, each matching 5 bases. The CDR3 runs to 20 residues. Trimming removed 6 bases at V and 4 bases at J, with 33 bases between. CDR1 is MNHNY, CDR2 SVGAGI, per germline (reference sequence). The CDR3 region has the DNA TGTGCCAGCAGCGCTGAATCCGGCCGGGGCACTAGGGGCGGTTTAGAGACCCAGTACTTC. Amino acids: CASSAESGRGTRGGLETQYF.

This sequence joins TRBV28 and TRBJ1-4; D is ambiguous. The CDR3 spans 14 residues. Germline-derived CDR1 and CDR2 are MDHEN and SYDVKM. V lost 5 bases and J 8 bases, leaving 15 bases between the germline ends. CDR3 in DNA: TGTGCCAGCAGTAAAACGGGGAGGGAGGAAAAACTGTTTTTT. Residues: CASSKTGREEKLFF.

The CDR3 DNA reads TGCGCCAGCAGCCATCCCCCCCCAGGGGGACTCTATGGCTACACCTTC. Its translation: CASSHPPPGGLYGYTF. This chain joins TRBV4-1 and TRBJ1-2, with 7 bases fitting TRBD1. The CDR3 runs to 16 residues. With 3 bases clipped from V and 4 bases from J, the junction kept 11 bases outside the gene matches. The germline gives CDR1 MGHRA, CDR2 YSYEKL.

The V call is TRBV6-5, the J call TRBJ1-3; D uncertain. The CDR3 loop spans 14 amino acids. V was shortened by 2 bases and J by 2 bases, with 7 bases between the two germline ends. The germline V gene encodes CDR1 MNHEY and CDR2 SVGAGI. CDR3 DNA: TGTGCCAGCAGTTACGGGAGAACTGGAAACACCATATATTTT. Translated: CASSYGRTGNTIYF.

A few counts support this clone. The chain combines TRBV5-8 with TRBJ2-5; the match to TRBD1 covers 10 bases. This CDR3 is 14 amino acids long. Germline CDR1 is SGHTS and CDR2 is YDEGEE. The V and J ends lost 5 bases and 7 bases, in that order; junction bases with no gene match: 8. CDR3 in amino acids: CASSPGTGDVTQYF. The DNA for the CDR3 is TGTGCCAGCAGTCCCGGGACAGGGGATGTGACCCAGTACTTC.

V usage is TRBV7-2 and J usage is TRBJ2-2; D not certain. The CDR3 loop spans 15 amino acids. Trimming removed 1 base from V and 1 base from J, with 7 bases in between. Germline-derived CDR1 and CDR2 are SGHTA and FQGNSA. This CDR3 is CASSLVGLNTGELFF. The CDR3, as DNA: TGTGCCAGCAGCTTAGTCGGCTTGAACACCGGGGAGCTGTTTTTT.

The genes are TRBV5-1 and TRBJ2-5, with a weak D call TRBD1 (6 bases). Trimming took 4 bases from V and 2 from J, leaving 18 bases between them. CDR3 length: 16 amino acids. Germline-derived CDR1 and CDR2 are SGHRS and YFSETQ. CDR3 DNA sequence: TGCGCCAGCAGCCCTGGACAGCAACAATTACAAGAGACCCAGTACTTC. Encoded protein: CASSPGQQQLQETQYF.

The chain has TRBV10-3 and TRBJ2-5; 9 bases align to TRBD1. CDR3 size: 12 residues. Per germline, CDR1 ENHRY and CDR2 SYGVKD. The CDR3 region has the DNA TGTGCAATCGGGGGACAGGGAGAGACCCAGTACTTC. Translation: CAIGGQGETQYF.

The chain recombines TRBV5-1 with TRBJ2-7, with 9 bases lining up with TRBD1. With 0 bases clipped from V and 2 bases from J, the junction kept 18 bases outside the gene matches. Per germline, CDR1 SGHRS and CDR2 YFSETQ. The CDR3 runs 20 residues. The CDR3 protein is CASSLVSTVVKQGAAYEQYV. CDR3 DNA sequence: TGCGCCAGCAGCTTGGTATCAACGGTGGTGAAACAGGGGGCAGCCTACGAGCAGTACGTC.

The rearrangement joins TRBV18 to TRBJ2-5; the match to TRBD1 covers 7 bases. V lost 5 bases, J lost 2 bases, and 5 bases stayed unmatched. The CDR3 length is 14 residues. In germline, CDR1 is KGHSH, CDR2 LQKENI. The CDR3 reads CASSRQGIQETQYF. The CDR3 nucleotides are TGTGCCAGCTCAAGACAGGGTATACAAGAGACCCAGTACTTC.

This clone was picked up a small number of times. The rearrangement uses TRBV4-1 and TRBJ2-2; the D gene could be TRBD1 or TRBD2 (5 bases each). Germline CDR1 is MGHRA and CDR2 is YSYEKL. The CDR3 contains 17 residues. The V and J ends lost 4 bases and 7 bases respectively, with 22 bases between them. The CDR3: CASSLAPRDPSVGELFF. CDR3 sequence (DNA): TGCGCCAGCAGCCTCGCCCCCCGGGACCCTTCCGTCGGGGAGCTGTTTTTT.

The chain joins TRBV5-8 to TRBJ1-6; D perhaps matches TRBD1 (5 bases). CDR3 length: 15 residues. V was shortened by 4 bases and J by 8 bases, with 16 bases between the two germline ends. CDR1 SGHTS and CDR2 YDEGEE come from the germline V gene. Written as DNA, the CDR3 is TGTGCCAGCAGCCTCCCAGGGACCTGGGATTCACCCCTCCACTTT. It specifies CASSLPGTWDSPLHF. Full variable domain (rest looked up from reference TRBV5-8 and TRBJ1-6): EAGVTQSPTHLIKTRGQQATLRCSPISGHTSVYWYQQALGLGLQFLLWYDEGEERNRGNFPPRFSGRQFPNYSSELNVNALELEDSALYLCASSLPGTWDSPLHFGNGTRLTVT.